This T cell receptor (beta chain) derives from a study of response to subunit inactivated influenza vaccine. TCRdb re-analysed the RT-PCR reads in MiXCR, keeping a single row per CDR3 protein. Of under 550,000 distinct CDR3 sequences in the sample, less than 10% were seen once. Germline V lookup: CDR1 MNHNS, CDR2 SASEGT. CDR3 size: 17 residues. The J segment lost 2 bases and the V segment lost 7 bases, leaving 14 bases of the junction unmatched. This TCR was recovered from a man between 50 and 70 years old who received an inactivated influenza vaccine. The specimen comprised PBMCs from blood, sampled approximately 25 months after vaccination. The rearrangement joins TRBV6-1 to TRBJ2-1; 7 nucleotides line up with TRBD2. CDR3 amino acids: CASNRRGGGRPYNEQFF. The CDR3 nucleotides read TGTGCCAGCAACAGGAGGGGCGGGGGAAGGCCCTACAATGAGCAGTTCTTC.